Described below is a single T cell receptor beta chain sequence and its context. The entry originates in a study of blood T cell repertoires in COVID-19. Per the original methods: Reference gene primers were amplified, and this amplification served to estimate nucleated cell counts. The repertoire was sequenced with immunoSEQ multiplex PCR; TCRdb's copy has only in-frame clones and lacks some. That table gives V, J and clone size, and the DNA gave D and trimming. This sample yields around 400,000 clones, of which over 75% are seen a single time; 1.4% to 1.5% belongs to the top ten. The V gene lost 10 bases and the J gene lost 5 bases, with 15 bases spanning the gap. This CDR3 is built from 13 residues. The V gene's germline CDR1 is LNHDA and CDR2 SQIVND (reference sequence). All enrollees were roughly 18 to 100 years old and from fewer than 25 US areas. Cohort allocation depended upon clinical history that participants reported. Each exposed participant met a COVID-19 case in the 2 weeks preceding study entry.

This clonotype was obtained from a woman under 30 who had been exposed to COVID-19. The chain is built from TRBV19 and TRBJ2-1; D remains ambiguous. The sample taken for sequencing was PBMCs or T cells enriched from blood (not recorded which). The CDR3 DNA sequence: TGTGCCAACCTACACAGAGAACACAATGAGCAGTTCTTC. As protein: CANLHREHNEQFF.